The TCR beta chain under discussion was sequenced for a study of vaccination effects on CD4 cells after COVID-19. A note on this clone: The target antigen is unknown.

The method was immunoSEQ multiplex PCR; TCRdb's version includes in-frame clones alone and lacks a portion of them. The profile shows 28,000 or so clones, roughly 80% of them singletons. Germline values: CDR1 SGHVS, CDR2 FQNEAQ. There are 15 residues in the CDR3. Trimming shortened V by 5 bases and J by 0 bases, and 10 bases separated the two germline ends. Antigen-specific CD4+ T cells expanded by the ViraFEST assay with viral peptide pools were then sequenced. Isolation of CD4+ T cells took place after about ten days of culture. BNT162b2 vaccine or mRNA-1273 vaccine was given to participants in two doses. The culture medium for 2 million or so PBMC per well included roughly 10 IU/ml IL-2 and about 9.1 ug/ml peptides. Study observations and caveats: Common cold coronaviruses were cross-recognized by only 1 of 255 vaccine-induced clones in healthy vaccinees. Whether induced by infection or by vaccine, clones showed marked clonal contraction late after vaccination. There were few convalescent patients in the study and no early post-infection timepoints.

The chain is built from TRBV7-8 and TRBJ1-4; no definite D call. The receptor was derived from a human donor who received a COVID-19 vaccine. The specimen comprised CD4+ T cells from PBMCs cultured with HCoV-NL63 spike peptides, sampled after COVID-19 vaccination. The CDR3 sequence is CASSSSRATNEKLFF. CDR3 sequence (DNA): TGTGCCAGCAGCAGCTCCCGAGCAACTAATGAAAAACTGTTTTTT.